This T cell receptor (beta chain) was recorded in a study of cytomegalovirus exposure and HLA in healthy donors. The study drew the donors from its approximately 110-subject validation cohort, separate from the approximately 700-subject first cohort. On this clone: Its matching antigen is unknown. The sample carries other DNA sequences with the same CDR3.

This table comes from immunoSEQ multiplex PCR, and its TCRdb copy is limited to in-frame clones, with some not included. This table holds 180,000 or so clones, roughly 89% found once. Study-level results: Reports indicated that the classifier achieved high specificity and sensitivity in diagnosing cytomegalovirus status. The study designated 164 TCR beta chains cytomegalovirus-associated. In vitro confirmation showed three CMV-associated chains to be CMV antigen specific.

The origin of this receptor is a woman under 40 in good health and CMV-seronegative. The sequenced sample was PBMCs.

CDR3 in DNA: TGTGCCAGCAGTTTACGAGGATCCTACGAGCAGTACTTC. Translation gives CASSLRGSYEQYF. The chain recombines TRBV27 with TRBJ2-7, with unresolved D. The CDR3 loop spans 13 amino acids. V was clipped by 2 bases and J by 1 base, with 6 bases between them. Germline lookup yields CDR1 MNHEY and CDR2 SMNVEV (reference sequence).